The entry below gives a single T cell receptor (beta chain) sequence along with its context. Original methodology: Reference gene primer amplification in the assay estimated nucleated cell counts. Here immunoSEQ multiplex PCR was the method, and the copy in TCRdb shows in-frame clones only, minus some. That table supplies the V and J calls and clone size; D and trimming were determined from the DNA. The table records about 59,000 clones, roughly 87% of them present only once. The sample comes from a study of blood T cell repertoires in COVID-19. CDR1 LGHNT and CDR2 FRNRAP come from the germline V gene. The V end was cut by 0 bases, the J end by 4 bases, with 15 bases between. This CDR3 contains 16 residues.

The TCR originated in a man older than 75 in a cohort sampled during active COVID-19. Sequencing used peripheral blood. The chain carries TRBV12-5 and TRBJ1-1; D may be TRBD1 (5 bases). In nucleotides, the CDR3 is TGTGCTAGTGGTTTGGTACGCGACAGCCGCGGCACTGAAGCTTTCTTT. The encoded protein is CASGLVRDSRGTEAFF.